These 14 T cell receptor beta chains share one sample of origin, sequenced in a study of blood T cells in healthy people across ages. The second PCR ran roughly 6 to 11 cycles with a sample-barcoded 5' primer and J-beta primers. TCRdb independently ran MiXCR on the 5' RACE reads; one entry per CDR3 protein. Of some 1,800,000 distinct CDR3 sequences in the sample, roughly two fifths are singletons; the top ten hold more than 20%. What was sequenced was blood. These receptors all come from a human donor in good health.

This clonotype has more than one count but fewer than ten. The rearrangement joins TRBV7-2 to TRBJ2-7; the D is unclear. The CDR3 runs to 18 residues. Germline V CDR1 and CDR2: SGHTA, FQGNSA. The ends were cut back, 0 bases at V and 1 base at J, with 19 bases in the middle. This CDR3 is CASSLAGKGRIVSYEQYF. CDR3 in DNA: TGTGCCAGCAGCTTAGCGGGTAAAGGGCGAATCGTATCCTACGAGCAGTACTTC.

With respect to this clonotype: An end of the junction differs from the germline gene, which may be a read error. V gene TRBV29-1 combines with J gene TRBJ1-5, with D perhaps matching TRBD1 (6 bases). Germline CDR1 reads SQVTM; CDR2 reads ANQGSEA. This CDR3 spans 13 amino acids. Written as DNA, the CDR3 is TGCGGCGTTGACCCAGGGGGCAATCAGCCCCAGCATTTT. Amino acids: CGVDPGGNQPQHF.

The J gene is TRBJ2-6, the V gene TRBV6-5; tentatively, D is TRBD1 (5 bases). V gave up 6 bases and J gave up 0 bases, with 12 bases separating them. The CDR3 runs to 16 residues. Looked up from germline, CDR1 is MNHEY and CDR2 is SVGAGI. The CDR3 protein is CASREAGISGANVLTF. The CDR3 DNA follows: TGTGCCAGCAGAGAGGCAGGGATCTCTGGGGCCAACGTCCTGACTTTC.

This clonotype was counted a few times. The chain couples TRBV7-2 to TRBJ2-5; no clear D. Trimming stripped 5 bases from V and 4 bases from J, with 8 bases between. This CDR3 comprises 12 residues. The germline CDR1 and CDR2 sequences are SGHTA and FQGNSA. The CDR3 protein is CASSPIIETQYF. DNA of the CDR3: TGTGCCAGCAGCCCCATCATAGAGACCCAGTACTTC.

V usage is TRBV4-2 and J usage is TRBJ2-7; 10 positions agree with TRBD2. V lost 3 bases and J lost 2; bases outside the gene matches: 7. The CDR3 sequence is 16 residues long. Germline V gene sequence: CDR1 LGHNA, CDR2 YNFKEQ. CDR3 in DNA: TGTGCCAGCAGCCACCTAGCGGGGGCCTTTCCCTACGAGCAGTACTTC. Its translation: CASSHLAGAFPYEQYF.

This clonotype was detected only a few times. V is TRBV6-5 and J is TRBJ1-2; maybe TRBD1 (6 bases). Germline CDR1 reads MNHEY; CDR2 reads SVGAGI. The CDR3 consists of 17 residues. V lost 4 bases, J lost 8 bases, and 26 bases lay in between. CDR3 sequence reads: CASSLDTGKEAAGGYTF. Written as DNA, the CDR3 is TGTGCCAGCAGTTTAGACACAGGGAAAGAGGCCGCGGGAGGCTACACCTTC.

The CDR3 DNA follows: TGTGCCAGCAGCCAAGAGGGACAGAATAACTATGGCTACACCTTC. It codes for CASSQEGQNNYGYTF. The J gene is TRBJ1-2, the V gene TRBV4-2; 7 bases are shared with TRBD1. CDR1 and CDR2 (germline): LGHNA, YNFKEQ. V shed 0 bases, J shed 1 base, and the junction held 2 bases outside the gene matches. This CDR3 region has 15 residues.

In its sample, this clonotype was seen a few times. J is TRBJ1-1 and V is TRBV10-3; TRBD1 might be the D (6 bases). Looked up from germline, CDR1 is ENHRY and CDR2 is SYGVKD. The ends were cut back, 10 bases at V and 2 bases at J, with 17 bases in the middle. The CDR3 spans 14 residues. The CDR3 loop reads CATGKDSSNTEAFF. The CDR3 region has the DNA TGTGCCACCGGAAAGGACAGCTCTAACACTGAAGCTTTCTTT.

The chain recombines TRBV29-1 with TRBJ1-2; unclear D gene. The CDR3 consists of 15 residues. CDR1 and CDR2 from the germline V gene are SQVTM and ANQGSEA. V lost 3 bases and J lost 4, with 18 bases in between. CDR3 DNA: TGCAGCGTTGATTTAGACCTCTCCACCCCCTATGGCTACACCTTC. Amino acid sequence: CSVDLDLSTPYGYTF.

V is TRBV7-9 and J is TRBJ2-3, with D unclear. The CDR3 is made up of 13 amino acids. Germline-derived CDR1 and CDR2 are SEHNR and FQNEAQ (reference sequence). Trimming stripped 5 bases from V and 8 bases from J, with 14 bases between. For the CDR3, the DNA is TGTGCCAGCAGCCTCTCAGGTATCACTACGCAGTATTTT. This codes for CASSLSGITTQYF.

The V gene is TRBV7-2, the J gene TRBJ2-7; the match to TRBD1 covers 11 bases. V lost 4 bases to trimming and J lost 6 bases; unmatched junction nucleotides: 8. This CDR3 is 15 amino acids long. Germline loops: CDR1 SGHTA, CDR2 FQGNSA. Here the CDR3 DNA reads TGTGCCAGCAGCTGGCCCGGGACAGGGGGAGGCGAGCAGTACTTC. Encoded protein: CASSWPGTGGGEQYF.

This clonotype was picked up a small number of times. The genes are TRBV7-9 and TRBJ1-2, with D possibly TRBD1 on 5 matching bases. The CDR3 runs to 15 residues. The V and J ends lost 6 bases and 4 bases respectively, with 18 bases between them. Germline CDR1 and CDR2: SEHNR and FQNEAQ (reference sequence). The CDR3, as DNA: TGTGCCAGCAGTTTAAGTACGGGACGACCCTATGGCTACACCTTC. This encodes CASSLSTGRPYGYTF.

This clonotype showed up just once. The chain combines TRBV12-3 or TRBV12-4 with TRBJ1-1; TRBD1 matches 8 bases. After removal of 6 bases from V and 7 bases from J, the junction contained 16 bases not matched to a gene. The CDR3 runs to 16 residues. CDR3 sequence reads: CASSPTGAGSLSEAFF. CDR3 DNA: TGTGCCAGCAGCCCGACAGGGGCGGGGTCTCTCAGTGAAGCTTTCTTT.

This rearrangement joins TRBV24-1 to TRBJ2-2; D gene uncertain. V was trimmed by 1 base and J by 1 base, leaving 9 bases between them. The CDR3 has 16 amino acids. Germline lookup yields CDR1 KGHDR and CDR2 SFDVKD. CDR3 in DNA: TGTGCCACCAGTGATTTTAGCTACCTGAACACCGGGGAGCTGTTTTTT. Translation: CATSDFSYLNTGELFF.